Following are 32 T cell receptor beta chains from one sample sequenced in a study of Tregs in tolerant kidney transplant recipients. Repertoires were generated with immunoSEQ multiplex PCR, while TCRdb's copy carries only in-frame clones and drops some. The data hold approximately 98,000 clones, with around 90% observed a single time. The material sequenced was CD4+ T cells from blood, taken before the transplant. The receptors shown here come from a human donor who received a combined kidney and bone marrow transplant.

The CDR3 is CASRPAPGQGSYGYTF. DNA for the CDR3: TGTGCCAGTAGACCTGCCCCGGGACAGGGCTCCTATGGCTACACCTTC. V and J are TRBV19 and TRBJ1-2, with 9 bases matching TRBD1. V lost 6 bases, J lost 4 bases, and 12 bases stayed unmatched. Per the germline V gene, CDR1 is LNHDA and CDR2 is SQIVND (reference sequence). The CDR3 totals 16 residues.

The chain carries TRBV11-2 and TRBJ1-4; the match to TRBD1 covers 10 bases. Germline V gives CDR1 SGHAT, CDR2 FQNNGV. Trimming removed 5 bases from V and 10 bases from J; junction bases left unmatched: 13. This CDR3 is 16 amino acids long. CDR3 coding DNA: TGTGCCAGCAGCCCAGAGGGGGGGACAGGGGTTGCAAAACTGTTTTTT. Translated, it gives CASSPEGGTGVAKLFF.

This chain uses TRBV5-1 with TRBJ1-4, with D possibly TRBD1 on 5 matching bases. The CDR3 is 15 amino acids. V lost 4 bases and J 8 bases, leaving 18 bases between the germline ends. CDR1 SGHRS and CDR2 YFSETQ come from the germline V gene. The CDR3 bases are TGCGCCAGCAGCCTTGGTCCAGGGTTAGGAGAAAAACTGTTTTTT. It codes for CASSLGPGLGEKLFF.

In this sample, this clone turned up once. The V and J genes are TRBV11-2 and TRBJ2-3; TRBD1 is a possible D gene (5 bases). Germline V gives CDR1 SGHAT, CDR2 FQNNGV. CDR3 length: 17 residues. Trimming took 6 bases from V and 0 from J, leaving 19 bases between them. The CDR3 reads CASSSTVTATSTDTQYF. The CDR3 DNA reads TGTGCCAGCAGTTCAACCGTGACAGCAACTAGCACAGATACGCAGTATTTT.

This clone was detected only a few times. The rearrangement uses TRBV7-9 and TRBJ1-2; 12 bases are shared with TRBD1. This CDR3 has 16 amino acids. Trimming removed 3 bases from V and 7 bases from J; junction bases left unmatched: 9. Germline V lookup: CDR1 SEHNR, CDR2 FQNEAQ (reference sequence). The CDR3 protein is CASSFPGQGASGGYTF. The CDR3 DNA reads TGTGCCAGCAGCTTTCCGGGACAGGGGGCTAGCGGTGGCTACACCTTC.

V and J are TRBV19 and TRBJ1-5, with a possible D match to TRBD1 (6 bases). This CDR3 contains 14 residues. The germline V gene has CDR1 LNHDA and CDR2 SQIVND (reference sequence). V was pared by 3 bases and J by 1 base, with 7 bases between. DNA for the CDR3: TGTGCCAGTAGTATTCAGGGGAGCAATCAGCCCCAGCATTTT. Amino acids: CASSIQGSNQPQHF.

CDR3 region: CASSEAGYNEQFF. The CDR3 DNA sequence: TGCGCCAGCAGTGAGGCAGGGTACAATGAGCAGTTCTTC. The chain recombines TRBV10-1 with TRBJ2-1, with D possibly being TRBD1 (5 bases). Trimming pared 2 bases from V and 4 bases from J, leaving 6 bases between. The CDR3 is 13 amino acids. The V gene's germline CDR1 is WNHNN and CDR2 SYGVQD (reference sequence).

The V call is TRBV27, the J call TRBJ2-1; D ambiguous. CDR1 is MNHEY, CDR2 SMNVEV, per germline (reference sequence). This CDR3 contains 14 residues. Deletions cut 4 bases from V and 8 bases from J, with 15 bases between. CDR3 loop: CASSSLFLGDEQFF. CDR3 coding DNA: TGTGCCAGCAGTTCCCTTTTTTTAGGAGATGAGCAGTTCTTC.

This chain joins TRBV28 and TRBJ1-4; D gene uncertain. V was shortened by 5 bases and J by 2 bases, with 18 bases between the two germline ends. CDR3 length: 17 amino acids. Germline CDR1 MDHEN, CDR2 SYDVKM. The CDR3 spells CASSASPGFTTNEKLFF. DNA for the CDR3: TGTGCCAGCAGTGCTAGTCCGGGGTTCACGACTAATGAAAAACTGTTTTTT.

The rearrangement links TRBV7-9 to TRBJ2-1, with TRBD2 as a possible D gene (6 bases). Germline loops: CDR1 SEHNR, CDR2 FQNEAQ (reference sequence). Trimming cost V 0 bases and J 3 bases, with 9 bases left between them. The CDR3 has 15 amino acids. The CDR3 sequence is CASSLASGGYNEQFF. CDR3 in DNA: TGTGCCAGCAGCTTAGCTTCCGGGGGCTACAATGAGCAGTTCTTC.

The chain is built from TRBV6-5 and TRBJ1-1; D gene uncertain. Germline values: CDR1 MNHEY, CDR2 SVGAGI. The V gene lost 0 bases and the J gene lost 11 bases, with 13 bases spanning the gap. This CDR3 is built from 13 residues. As DNA, the CDR3 is TGTGCCAGCAGTTACTCCGAGGGAGGAGGGGCTTTCTTT. It specifies CASSYSEGGGAFF.

The chain recombines TRBV6-1 with TRBJ1-3; D call uncertain. This CDR3 has 16 amino acids. The ends were cut back, 0 bases at V and 0 bases at J, with 9 bases in the middle. Germline V gives CDR1 MNHNS, CDR2 SASEGT. The CDR3 DNA reads as TGTGCCAGCAGTGAAGCGCTAGCGTACTCTGGAAACACCATATATTTT. It specifies CASSEALAYSGNTIYF.

The chain couples TRBV25-1 to TRBJ2-7; 10 bases are shared with TRBD2. The CDR3 has 15 residues. V shed 3 bases, J shed 4 bases, and the junction held 6 bases outside the gene matches. Germline V gene sequence: CDR1 MGHDK, CDR2 SYGVNS. The CDR3 sequence: CASSEASGSVYEQYF. The CDR3 coding sequence is TGTGCCAGCAGTGAGGCTAGCGGGAGTGTTTACGAGCAGTACTTC.

V gene TRBV6-1 combines with J gene TRBJ1-2; 8 bases are shared with TRBD1. Germline assignment: CDR1 MNHNS and CDR2 SASEGT. V gave up 5 bases and J gave up 7 bases; unmatched junction bases: 12. This CDR3 region has 15 residues. CDR3 region: CASSPTRQGLRGYTF. The CDR3 bases are TGTGCCAGCAGTCCTACGAGACAGGGGCTTCGTGGCTACACCTTC.

The V call is TRBV27, the J call TRBJ1-1; D not certain. Germline V gives CDR1 MNHEY, CDR2 SMNVEV (reference sequence). V was trimmed by 6 bases and J by 1 base, leaving 9 bases between them. CDR3 size: 13 residues. CDR3 sequence (DNA): TGTGCCAGCAGGAAGAGAGAGAACACTGAAGCTTTCTTT. Translated, it gives CASRKRENTEAFF.

The sample holds a few counts of this clone. V and J are TRBV19 and TRBJ2-5; a possible D gene is TRBD2 (6 bases). Germline CDR1 and CDR2: LNHDA and SQIVND (reference sequence). The CDR3 is 16 residues long. The germline V and J ends were trimmed by 5 bases and 2 bases, with 18 bases remaining between them. The CDR3 nucleotides are TGTGCCAGTAGTGTGGGACTCACCCCCCGACAAGAGACCCAGTACTTC. Protein sequence: CASSVGLTPRQETQYF.

This sequence joins TRBV6-6 and TRBJ1-2; 7 positions agree with TRBD1. The J segment lost 8 bases and the V segment lost 5 bases, leaving 8 bases of the junction unmatched. The length of the CDR3 is 13 residues. Germline CDR1 is MNHNY and CDR2 is SVGAGI (reference sequence). The CDR3: CASSPRGTGGYTF. The CDR3 DNA sequence: TGTGCCAGCAGTCCCAGGGGGACTGGCGGCTACACCTTC.

The chain combines TRBV18 with TRBJ1-1; D gene unclear. Trimming removed 6 bases from V and 1 base from J, with 9 bases in between. The germline CDR1 and CDR2 sequences are KGHSH and LQKENI. The CDR3 has 13 amino acids. CDR3: CASSLGRNTEAFF. CDR3 in DNA: TGTGCCAGCTCCCTAGGCAGGAACACTGAAGCTTTCTTT.

This clone was observed a few times. The chain couples TRBV11-2 to TRBJ1-2; D perhaps matches TRBD1 (5 bases). The CDR3 spans 13 residues. From germline, CDR1 is SGHAT and CDR2 FQNNGV. Trimming cost V 2 bases and J 5 bases, with 9 bases left between them. The chain's CDR3 is CASSLRTRYGYTF. CDR3 nucleotide sequence: TGTGCCAGCAGCTTAAGGACACGGTATGGCTACACCTTC.

This clone is a singleton in its sample. J is TRBJ2-5 and V is TRBV5-4; TRBD1 matches at 11 bases. The CDR3 length is 16 residues. CDR1 SGHNT and CDR2 YYREEE come from the germline V gene (reference sequence). With 4 bases clipped from V and 5 bases from J, the junction kept 10 bases outside the gene matches. The CDR3 nucleotides are TGTGCCAGCAGCCGGGGGGACAGGGGGACACGGGAGACCCAGTACTTC. This translates into CASSRGDRGTRETQYF.

This clone was observed once. The rearrangement joins TRBV19 to TRBJ1-5; 7 bases match TRBD1. This CDR3 has 14 amino acids. Germline V gene data show CDR1 as LNHDA and CDR2 as SQIVND (reference sequence). V was clipped by 4 bases and J by 7 bases; unmatched bases: 7. CDR3: CASSTGTDGQPQHF. The CDR3 DNA reads TGTGCCAGTAGTACAGGGACAGACGGCCAGCCCCAGCATTTT.

The V and J genes are TRBV5-1 and TRBJ1-1; D unclear. The CDR3 sequence is 15 residues long. V gave up 5 bases and J gave up 1 base, with 15 bases separating them. Germline CDR1 is SGHRS and CDR2 is YFSETQ. The CDR3 DNA reads as TGCGCCAGCAGGGGTTCAAGACGAGGGAACACTGAAGCTTTCTTT. It codes for CASRGSRRGNTEAFF.

CDR3 DNA: TGTGCCAGCAGCTGGGACAGGGGGCAGGGCTATGGCTACACCTTC. Its protein is CASSWDRGQGYGYTF. J is TRBJ1-2 and V is TRBV7-2, with TRBD1 identical over 12 bases. The germline V gene has CDR1 SGHTA and CDR2 FQGNSA. V shed 4 bases and J 4 bases; nucleotides not matched to a gene: 4. This CDR3 region has 15 residues.

This rearrangement joins TRBV13 to TRBJ2-7; TRBD1 aligns across 9 bases. The V gene's germline CDR1 is PRHDT and CDR2 FYEKMQ (reference sequence). The CDR3 loop spans 14 amino acids. V shed 3 bases and J 6 bases; nucleotides not matched to a gene: 6. The CDR3 is CASSLDRGGLEQYF. The CDR3 coding sequence is TGTGCCAGCAGCTTGGACAGGGGCGGCCTCGAGCAGTACTTC.

The chain has TRBV7-2 and TRBJ1-2; 8 positions agree with TRBD1. The germline gives CDR1 SGHTA, CDR2 FQGNSA. This CDR3 contains 14 residues. With 2 bases clipped from V and 9 bases from J, the junction kept 8 bases outside the gene matches. CDR3 DNA: TGTGCCAGCAGCTTAACTGGACAGGGTCGGCGCTACACCTTC. It codes for CASSLTGQGRRYTF.

This chain uses TRBV19 with TRBJ1-3; D gene unclear. This CDR3 region has 15 residues. V lost 5 bases to trimming and J lost 0 bases, with 11 bases between them. Germline loops: CDR1 LNHDA, CDR2 SQIVND (reference sequence). The CDR3 protein is CASSLAETSGNTIYF. CDR3 in DNA: TGTGCCAGTAGTCTCGCAGAAACCTCTGGAAACACCATATATTTT.

The J gene is TRBJ2-1, the V gene TRBV7-6; 7 bases match TRBD1. This CDR3 contains 17 residues. With V trimmed by 1 base and J by 2 bases, 8 bases remained unmatched. Germline CDR1 reads SGHVS; CDR2 reads FNYEAQ. CDR3 sequence (DNA): TGTGCCAGCAGCTTAGGCTCCGGGACAGAGACCTACAATGAGCAGTTCTTC. This encodes CASSLGSGTETYNEQFF.

This rearrangement joins TRBV15 to TRBJ2-4; 7 nucleotides line up with TRBD2. Trimming removed 2 bases from V and 3 bases from J; junction bases left unmatched: 4. Germline V gene lookup returns CDR1 LNHNV and CDR2 YYDKDF (reference sequence). This CDR3 is 15 amino acids long. CDR3 sequence reads: CATSRPPGGKNIQYF. The CDR3 DNA follows: TGTGCCACCAGCAGACCCCCGGGGGGCAAAAACATTCAGTACTTC.

V usage is TRBV6-6 and J usage is TRBJ1-2; TRBD1 matches at 7 bases. Germline lookup yields CDR1 MNHNY and CDR2 SVGAGI (reference sequence). CDR3 length: 15 residues. The V segment lost 2 bases and the J segment 0 bases; nucleotides outside the gene matches: 3. In nucleotides, the CDR3 is TGTGCCAGCAGTTACCGGGACAGTGCTAACTATGGCTACACCTTC. Its translation: CASSYRDSANYGYTF.

This clone was seen more than once but under ten times. The rearrangement links TRBV7-2 to TRBJ1-6, with TRBD1 matching over 9 bases. Germline-derived CDR1 and CDR2 are SGHTA and FQGNSA. The trim removed 6 bases at V and 8 bases at J, leaving 2 bases unmatched. The length of the CDR3 is 13 residues. The CDR3 loop is CASRGQGDSPLHF. The CDR3 bases are TGTGCCAGCAGGGGACAGGGAGATTCACCCCTCCACTTT.

The chain carries TRBV11-2 and TRBJ2-1; D uncertain. Germline CDR1 reads SGHAT; CDR2 reads FQNNGV. There are 8 residues in the CDR3. V gave up 5 bases and J gave up 15 bases, with 5 bases separating them. This chain's CDR3 is CASSPLFF. The CDR3 region has the DNA TGTGCCAGCAGCCCTTTGTTCTTC.

The genes are TRBV19 and TRBJ1-4; D not certain. Germline CDR1 LNHDA, CDR2 SQIVND (reference sequence). V was cut by 6 bases and J by 8 bases, with 16 bases left in between. The length of the CDR3 is 14 residues. The CDR3 nucleotides are TGTGCCAGTAGCTCCTACATCTGGAGGGAAAAACTGTTTTTT. It specifies CASSSYIWREKLFF.